These T cell receptor beta chains were read from a single sample in a study of T cells in Graves' hyperthyroidism and ophthalmopathy. TCRdb analysed the multiplex PCR reads with MiXCR anew, one entry per CDR3 protein. The sample gives 450,000 to 700,000 distinct CDR3 sequences, around 42% of which show up once; about 20% is in the top ten. Sequencing was performed on peripheral blood or thyroid tissue (not recorded which). These receptor sequences come from an adult woman with Graves' disease, either hyperthyroidism or ophthalmopathy (not recorded which). CDR3s include the opening cysteine and the closing phenylalanine or tryptophan. A D gene is named only where the DNA matches it firmly. Clone size is not always given. Where it is, it says once, few, many or a class for expanded clones.

d_call	cdr3_length	v_call	clone_size	j_call	cdr3_nt	cdr3_aa
-	14	TRBV20-1	-	TRBJ1-4	TGCAGTCCACGGCACCAACGAACTAATGAAAAACTGTTTTTT	CSPRHQRTNEKLFF
-	14	TRBV11-2	many	TRBJ2-2	TGTGCCAGCACCGAAAGCGGATGGACCGGGGAGCTGTTTTTT	CASTESGWTGELFF
-	13	TRBV7-9	-	TRBJ2-5	TGTGCCAGCAGCTCGACAGTGGGTGAGACCCAGTACTTC	CASSSTVGETQYF
-	14	TRBV7-9	few	TRBJ1-1	TGTGCCAGCAGCTTAGGGGGGTTGCGGACTGAAGCTTTCTTT	CASSLGGLRTEAFF
-	15	TRBV4-1	many	TRBJ1-4	TGCGCCAGCAGCCACGGACTGACAACTAATGAAAAACTGTTTTTT	CASSHGLTTNEKLFF
-	13	TRBV5-1	-	TRBJ2-7	TGCGCCAGCAGACCGGACGCGACGGGTGCGCAGTACTTC	CASRPDATGAQYF
-	14	TRBV20-1	-	TRBJ1-5	TGCAGTGCTAGAGAGGCACCCTGGGGTCAGCCCCAGCATTTT	CSAREAPWGQPQHF
TRBD1	14	TRBV20-1	many	TRBJ2-7	TGCAGTGCTAGAGATGGACAGGGCTCTGACGAGCAGTACTTC	CSARDGQGSDEQYF
TRBD2	16	TRBV11-3	once	TRBJ2-7	TGTGCCAGCAGCCGGACTAGCGGGACAAGTACCTACGAGCAGTACTTC	CASSRTSGTSTYEQYF
-	11	TRBV20-1	many	TRBJ2-7	TGCAGTGCCCCAGACTATTTTGAGCAGTACTTC	CSAPDYFEQYF